The 11 T cell receptor beta chains presented below share a single source sample, sequenced in a study of Graves' ophthalmopathy and Graves' hyperthyroidism. RNA transcripts provided the template for amplifying TCR beta CDR3 regions. HTBI primers were used in a first-round RT-PCR, which preceded a second-round multiplex PCR. TCRdb fed the multiplex PCR reads into MiXCR, producing one record per CDR3 protein. The sample has about 380,000 distinct CDR3 sequences, 15% seen once. Sequenced sample: peripheral blood. These receptor sequences come from a woman under 30 with stable Graves' hyperthyroidism.

This clonotype was observed many times. CDR3 in amino acids: CASSPTRLPGYTF. CDR3 coding DNA: TGTGCCAGCAGTCCCACGCGGTTGCCCGGCTACACCTTC. V and J are TRBV12-3 or TRBV12-4 and TRBJ1-2; no clear D. V shed 5 bases and J shed 8 bases, with 15 bases lying between them. The CDR3 has 13 amino acids.

Ten or more counts support this clonotype. The chain employs TRBV6-1 and TRBJ1-6, with 7 positions matching TRBD1. The ends lost 4 bases at V and 10 bases at J; junction bases unmatched: 10. This CDR3 comprises 15 residues. The germline V gene encodes CDR1 MNHNS and CDR2 SASEGT. The CDR3 here is CASSVVTGSGSPLHF. The CDR3 DNA sequence: TGTGCCAGCAGTGTGGTGACAGGGAGTGGATCACCCCTCCACTTT.

This clonotype was recorded a few times. This sequence joins TRBV3-1 and TRBJ1-5, with D uncertain. This CDR3 has 13 residues. Between the trimmed V and J ends, which lost 4 bases and 5 bases, there was a span of 9 bases. Germline values: CDR1 LGHDT, CDR2 YNNKEL (reference sequence). The CDR3, as DNA: TGTGCCAGCAGCCCGCGACCAGATCAGCCCCAGCATTTT. This codes for CASSPRPDQPQHF.

The CDR3: CSASQTGTDGKAFF. The CDR3 coding sequence is TGCAGTGCTTCACAGACGGGAACTGACGGAAAAGCTTTCTTT. The rearrangement joins TRBV20-1 to TRBJ1-1, with D uncertain. Germline values: CDR1 DFQATT, CDR2 SNEGSKA (reference sequence). V dropped 5 bases and J dropped 9 bases, with 22 bases sitting between them. This CDR3 comprises 14 residues.

This clonotype has a handful of counts. This chain links TRBV5-5 with TRBJ1-1; D ambiguous. CDR1 is SGHKS, CDR2 YYEKEE, per germline (reference sequence). Between the trimmed V and J ends, which lost 3 bases and 5 bases, there was a span of 8 bases. The CDR3 runs to 12 residues. CDR3 sequence reads: CASSYDWTEAFF. The CDR3 DNA follows: TGTGCCAGCAGCTACGACTGGACTGAAGCTTTCTTT.

This clonotype occurred many times. V usage is TRBV5-6 and J usage is TRBJ1-2; TRBD1 agrees at 10 bases. The CDR3 covers 14 residues. Per germline, CDR1 SGHDT and CDR2 YYEEEE. V shed 0 bases, J shed 5 bases, and the junction held 1 base outside the gene matches. CDR3 bases: TGTGCCAGCAGCTTGGTGGACAGGGGGTATGGCTACACCTTC. It translates to CASSLVDRGYGYTF.

This chain joins TRBV12-3 or TRBV12-4 and TRBJ1-2; weak D call: TRBD1 (6 bases). V dropped 5 bases and J dropped 8 bases, with 18 bases sitting between them. The CDR3 spans 14 residues. CDR3 in amino acids: CASSPLLGGYGYTF. In DNA, the CDR3 is TGTGCCAGCAGTCCCCTATTAGGGGGGTACGGCTACACCTTC.

This clonotype was seen at least ten times. The chain joins TRBV7-9 to TRBJ1-2; D not certain. Trimming took 5 bases from V and 7 from J, leaving 11 bases between them. Germline CDR1 and CDR2: SEHNR and FQNEAQ (reference sequence). This CDR3 spans 12 amino acids. The CDR3 DNA reads as TGTGCCAGCAGCCAACCACTGGGTGGCTACACCTTC. Protein: CASSQPLGGYTF.

This clonotype was detected a few times. The CDR3: CASSSVRGDGYTF. The CDR3 coding sequence is TGTGCCAGCAGTTCCGTTCGTGGGGATGGCTACACCTTC. J is TRBJ1-2 and V is TRBV6-2 or TRBV6-3, with D uncertain. Germline CDR1 reads MNHEY; CDR2 reads SVGEGT. CDR3 length: 13 amino acids. V shed 4 bases and J shed 6 bases, with 12 bases lying between them.

The chain recombines TRBV5-1 with TRBJ1-1, with a tentative D call TRBD1 (6 bases). Trimming stripped 4 bases from V and 3 bases from J, with 16 bases between. The CDR3 is 15 amino acids. Germline CDR1 reads SGHRS; CDR2 reads YFSETQ. This chain's CDR3 is CASSSRDTADTEAFF. The CDR3 DNA follows: TGCGCCAGCAGCAGCCGGGACACCGCGGACACTGAAGCTTTCTTT.

The sample holds many counts of this clonotype. This rearrangement joins TRBV24-1 to TRBJ1-1, with 10 bases fitting TRBD1. V shed 9 bases, J shed 6 bases, and the junction held 0 bases outside the gene matches. Germline V CDR1 and CDR2: KGHDR, SFDVKD. This CDR3 spans 11 amino acids. The CDR3 DNA sequence: TGTGCCACCGGGACAGGGGCTGAAGCTTTCTTT. Its translation is CATGTGAEAFF.